The next 12 T cell receptor beta chains were all read from a single sample in a study of memory CD8 T cells in hepatitis C reinfection. The protocol was immunoSEQ multiplex PCR, while the TCRdb copy is restricted to in-frame clones and leaves out a portion. The sample contains approximately 50,000 clones, nearly 90% of which appear only once. Time point in this sample: pre-reinfection, 55 to 20 weeks before reinfection detection. Sorted cells were sequenced directly ex vivo without any in vitro expansion. Sequenced input: naive CD8+ T cells sorted from blood. The receptor set was obtained from a man aged 18 to 29 with hepatitis C virus infection.

The chain has TRBV11-2 and TRBJ2-7; TRBD2 might be the D (6 bases). The CDR3 loop spans 12 amino acids. Germline values: CDR1 SGHAT, CDR2 FQNNGV. V lost 5 bases and J lost 5, with 10 bases in between. Here the CDR3 DNA reads TGTGCCAGCAGCCGAGGGACTGACGAGCAGTACTTC. It yields the protein CASSRGTDEQYF.

This chain joins TRBV7-6 and TRBJ1-2, with TRBD1 as a possible D gene (5 bases). The V end lost 5 bases, the J end lost 4 bases, and 14 bases lay between the germline ends. Germline-derived CDR1 and CDR2 are SGHVS and FNYEAQ. There are 14 residues in the CDR3. CDR3 DNA sequence: TGTGCCAGCAGCCCAAAGGGGTACCCCTATGGCTACACCTTC. Protein product: CASSPKGYPYGYTF.

This chain uses TRBV29-1 with TRBJ2-2; possible D gene TRBD2, 5 bases. The CDR3 consists of 12 residues. The germline CDR1 and CDR2 sequences are SQVTM and ANQGSEA. V was pared by 4 bases and J by 7 bases, with 10 bases between. The CDR3 sequence: CSVVPRDGELFF. CDR3 coding DNA: TGCAGCGTTGTACCCCGGGACGGGGAGCTGTTTTTT.

The chain combines TRBV18 with TRBJ2-3; 8 bases match TRBD1. The CDR3 sequence is 17 residues long. Trimming took 3 bases from V and 3 from J; bases not matched to a gene: 11. Germline CDR1 KGHSH, CDR2 LQKENI. The DNA for the CDR3 is TGTGCCAGCTCACCCGCCCCAGGGGGCTTATGGACAGATACGCAGTATTTT. Its protein product is CASSPAPGGLWTDTQYF.

The chain employs TRBV10-2 and TRBJ2-7; D is possibly TRBD1 (7 bases). The CDR3 contains 17 residues. The germline V gene has CDR1 WSHSY and CDR2 SAAADI. The V end lost 6 bases, the J end lost 5 bases, and 26 bases lay between the germline ends. The CDR3 DNA reads TGCGCCAGCAGCCTGGCTCCGGGCAGGGGGGAGTCCAACGAGCAGTACGTC. As protein: CASSLAPGRGESNEQYV.

This chain connects TRBV28 to TRBJ1-4; D is possibly TRBD1 (5 bases). Germline V gene lookup returns CDR1 MDHEN and CDR2 SYDVKM. V was pared by 5 bases and J by 5 bases, with 18 bases between. The CDR3 spans 16 residues. CDR3 sequence (DNA): TGTGCCAGCAGTCTAGCTGGGGGGAGGATGAATGAAAAACTGTTTTTT. It codes for CASSLAGGRMNEKLFF.

The chain is built from TRBV5-1 and TRBJ2-1; 11 bases map to TRBD2. The CDR3 contains 15 residues. From germline, CDR1 is SGHRS and CDR2 YFSETQ. The V segment lost 4 bases and the J segment 6 bases; nucleotides outside the gene matches: 6. In nucleotides, the CDR3 is TGCGCCAGCAGCATAGCGGGAGGGCCCTCCAATGAGCAGTTCTTC. Encoded protein: CASSIAGGPSNEQFF. The entire variable domain, with the rest obtained from reference TRBV5-1 and TRBJ2-1, is as follows: KAGVTQTPRYLIKTRGQQVTLSCSPISGHRSVSWYQQTPGQGLQFLFEYFSETQRNKGNFPGRFSGRQFSNSRSEMNVSTLELGDSALYLCASSIAGGPSNEQFFGPGTRLTVL.

The chain has TRBV19 and TRBJ1-1, with TRBD1 as a possible D gene (6 bases). Trimming stripped 3 bases from V and 4 bases from J, with 9 bases between. CDR1 is LNHDA and CDR2 is SQIVND in the germline V gene (reference sequence). The CDR3 is 13 residues long. CDR3 in amino acids: CASSITGFTEAFF. The CDR3 nucleotides are TGTGCCAGTAGTATTACAGGGTTCACTGAAGCTTTCTTT. The full variable domain, its missing parts supplied by reference TRBV19 and TRBJ1-1, is DGGITQSPKYLFRKEGQNVTLSCEQNLNHDAMYWYRQDPGQGLRLIYYSQIVNDFQKGDIAEGYSVSREKKESFPLTVTSAQKNPTAFYLCASSITGFTEAFFGQGTRLTVV.

This sequence joins TRBV2 and TRBJ1-5, with 8 nucleotides matching TRBD1. The germline CDR1 and CDR2 sequences are SNHLY and FYNNEI. The ends lost 7 bases at V and 0 bases at J; junction bases unmatched: 5. The CDR3 is made up of 15 amino acids. CDR3 sequence (DNA): TGTGCCAGCACGGGACAGGAGCTTAGCAATCAGCCCCAGCATTTT. Translation: CASTGQELSNQPQHF.

The chain uses TRBV13 and TRBJ2-5, with 8 bases matching TRBD1. Germline-derived CDR1 and CDR2 are PRHDT and FYEKMQ (reference sequence). CDR3 length equals 13 residues. The V segment lost 5 bases and the J segment 5 bases; nucleotides outside the gene matches: 4. Here the CDR3 reads CASSPTGGETQYF. In nucleotides, the CDR3 is TGTGCCAGCAGCCCTACAGGGGGGGAGACCCAGTACTTC.

The V call is TRBV13, the J call TRBJ2-1; D gene unclear. Trimming pared 8 bases from V and 9 bases from J, leaving 11 bases between. The V gene's germline CDR1 is PRHDT and CDR2 FYEKMQ (reference sequence). This CDR3 comprises 11 residues. DNA for the CDR3: TGTGCCAGCTCCCGAGTCGGTGAGCAGTTCTTC. Translated: CASSRVGEQFF.

V and J are TRBV6-6 and TRBJ2-2, with a weak D call TRBD2 (6 bases). V was cut by 0 bases and J by 7 bases, with 9 bases left in between. Germline V gives CDR1 MNHNY, CDR2 SVGAGI (reference sequence). CDR3 length: 14 amino acids. CDR3 nucleotides: TGTGCCAGCAGTTACTCGTCCGGGGGCGGGGAGCTGTTTTTT. Translating gives CASSYSSGGGELFF.